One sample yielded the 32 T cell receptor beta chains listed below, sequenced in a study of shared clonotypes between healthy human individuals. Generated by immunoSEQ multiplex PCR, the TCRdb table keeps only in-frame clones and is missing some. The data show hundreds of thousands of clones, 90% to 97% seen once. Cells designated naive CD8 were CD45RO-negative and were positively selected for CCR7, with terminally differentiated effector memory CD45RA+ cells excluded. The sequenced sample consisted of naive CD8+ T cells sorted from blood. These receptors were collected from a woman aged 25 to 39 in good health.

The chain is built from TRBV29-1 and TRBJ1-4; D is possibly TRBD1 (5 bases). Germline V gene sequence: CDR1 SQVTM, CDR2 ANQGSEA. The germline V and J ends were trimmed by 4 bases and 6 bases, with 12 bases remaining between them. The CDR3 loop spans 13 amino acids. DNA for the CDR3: TGCAGCGTTGGGCGGGGGTTAGATGAAAAACTGTTTTTT. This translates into CSVGRGLDEKLFF.

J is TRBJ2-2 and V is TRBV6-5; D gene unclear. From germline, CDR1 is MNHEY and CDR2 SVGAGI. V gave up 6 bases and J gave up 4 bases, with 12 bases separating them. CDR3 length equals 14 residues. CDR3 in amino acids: CASRDREGTGELFF. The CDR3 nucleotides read TGTGCCAGCAGAGATCGTGAAGGCACCGGGGAGCTGTTTTTT.

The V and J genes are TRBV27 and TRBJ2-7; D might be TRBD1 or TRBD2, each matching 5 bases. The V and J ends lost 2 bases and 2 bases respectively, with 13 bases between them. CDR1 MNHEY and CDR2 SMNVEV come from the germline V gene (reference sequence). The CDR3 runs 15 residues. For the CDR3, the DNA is TGTGCCAGCAGTTTAATAGGCCCGGGACCCTACGAGCAGTACTTC. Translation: CASSLIGPGPYEQYF.

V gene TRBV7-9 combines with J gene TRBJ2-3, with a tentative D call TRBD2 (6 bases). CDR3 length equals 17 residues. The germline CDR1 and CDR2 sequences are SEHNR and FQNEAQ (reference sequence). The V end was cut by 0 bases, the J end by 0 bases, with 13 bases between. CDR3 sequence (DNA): TGTGCCAGCAGCTTAGCGGTCCGTGGAGGGAGCACAGATACGCAGTATTTT. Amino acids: CASSLAVRGGSTDTQYF. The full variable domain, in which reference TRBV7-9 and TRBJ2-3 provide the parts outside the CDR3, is DTGVSQNPRHKITKRGQNVTFRCDPISEHNRLYWYRQTLGQGPEFLTYFQNEAQLEKSRLLSDRFSAERPKGSFSTLEIQRTEQGDSAMYLCASSLAVRGGSTDTQYFGPGTRLTVL.

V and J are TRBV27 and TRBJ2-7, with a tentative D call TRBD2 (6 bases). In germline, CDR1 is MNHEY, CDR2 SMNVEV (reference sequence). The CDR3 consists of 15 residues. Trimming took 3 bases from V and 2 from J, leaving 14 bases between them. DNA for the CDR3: TGTGCCAGCAGTTTCCAGGGAGGAGGAGCCTACGAGCAGTACTTC. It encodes CASSFQGGGAYEQYF.

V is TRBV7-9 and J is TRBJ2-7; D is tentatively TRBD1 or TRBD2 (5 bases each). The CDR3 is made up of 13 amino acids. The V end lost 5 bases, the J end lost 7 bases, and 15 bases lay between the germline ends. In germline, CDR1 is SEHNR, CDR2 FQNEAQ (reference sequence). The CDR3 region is CASSTRAQEEQYF. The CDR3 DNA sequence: TGTGCCAGCAGCACGAGGGCACAGGAAGAGCAGTACTTC.

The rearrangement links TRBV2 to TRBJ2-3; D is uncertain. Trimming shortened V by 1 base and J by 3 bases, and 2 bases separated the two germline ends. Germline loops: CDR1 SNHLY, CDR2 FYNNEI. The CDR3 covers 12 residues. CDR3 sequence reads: CASSEGTDTQYF. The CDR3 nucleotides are TGTGCCAGCAGTGAAGGGACAGATACGCAGTATTTT.

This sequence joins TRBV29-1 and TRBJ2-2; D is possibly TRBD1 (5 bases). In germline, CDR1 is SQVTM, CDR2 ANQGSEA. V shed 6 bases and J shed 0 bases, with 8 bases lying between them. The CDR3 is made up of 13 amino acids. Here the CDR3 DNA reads TGCAGCGTGACAGAGTCGAACACCGGGGAGCTGTTTTTT. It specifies CSVTESNTGELFF.

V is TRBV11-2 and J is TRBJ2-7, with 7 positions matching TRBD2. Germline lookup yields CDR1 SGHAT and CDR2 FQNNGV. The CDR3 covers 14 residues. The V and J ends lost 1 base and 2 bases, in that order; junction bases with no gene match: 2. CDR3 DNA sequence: TGTGCCAGCAGCTTAGTGGGGGGGACCTACGAGCAGTACTTC. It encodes CASSLVGGTYEQYF. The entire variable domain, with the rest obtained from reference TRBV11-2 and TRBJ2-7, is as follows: EAGVAQSPRYKIIEKRQSVAFWCNPISGHATLYWYQQILGQGPKLLIQFQNNGVVDDSQLPKDRFSAERLKGVDSTLKIQPAKLEDSAVYLCASSLVGGTYEQYFGPGTRLTVT.

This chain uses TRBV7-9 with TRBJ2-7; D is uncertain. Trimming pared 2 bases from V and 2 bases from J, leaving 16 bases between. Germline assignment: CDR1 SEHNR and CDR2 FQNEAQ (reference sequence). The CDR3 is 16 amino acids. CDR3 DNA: TGTGCCAGCAGCTTACCCGGCGCAAAAACCGCCTACGAGCAGTACTTC. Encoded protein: CASSLPGAKTAYEQYF.

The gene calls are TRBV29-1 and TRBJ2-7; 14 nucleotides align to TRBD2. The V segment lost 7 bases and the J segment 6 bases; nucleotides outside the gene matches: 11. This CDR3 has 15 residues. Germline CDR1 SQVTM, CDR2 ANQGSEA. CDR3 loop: CSAAGTSGSGSEQYF. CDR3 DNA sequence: TGCAGCGCCGCCGGGACTAGCGGGAGTGGGTCCGAGCAGTACTTC.

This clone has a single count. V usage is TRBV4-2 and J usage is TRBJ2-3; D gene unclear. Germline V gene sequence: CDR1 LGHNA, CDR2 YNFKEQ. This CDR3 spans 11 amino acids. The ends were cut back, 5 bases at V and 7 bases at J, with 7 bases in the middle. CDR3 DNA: TGTGCCAGCAGCGAACTTAATACGCAGTATTTT. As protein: CASSELNTQYF.

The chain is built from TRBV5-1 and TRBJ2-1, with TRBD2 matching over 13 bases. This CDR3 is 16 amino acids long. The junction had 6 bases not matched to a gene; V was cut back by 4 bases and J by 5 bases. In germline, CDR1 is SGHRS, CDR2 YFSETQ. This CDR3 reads CASSITSGRANNEQFF. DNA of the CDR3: TGCGCCAGCAGCATTACTAGCGGGAGGGCCAACAATGAGCAGTTCTTC.

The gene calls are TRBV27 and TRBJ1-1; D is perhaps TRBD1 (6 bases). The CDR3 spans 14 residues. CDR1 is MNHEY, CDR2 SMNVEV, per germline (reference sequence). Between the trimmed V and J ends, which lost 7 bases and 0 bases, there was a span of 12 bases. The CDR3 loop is CASKRGQMNTEAFF. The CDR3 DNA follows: TGTGCCAGCAAGAGGGGACAAATGAACACTGAAGCTTTCTTT.

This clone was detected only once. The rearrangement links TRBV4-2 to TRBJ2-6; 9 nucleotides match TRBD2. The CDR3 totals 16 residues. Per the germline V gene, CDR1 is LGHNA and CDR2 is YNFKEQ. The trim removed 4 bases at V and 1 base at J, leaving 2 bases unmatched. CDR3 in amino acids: CASSLAGESGANVLTF. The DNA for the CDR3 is TGTGCCAGCAGCCTAGCGGGAGAATCTGGGGCCAACGTCCTGACTTTC.

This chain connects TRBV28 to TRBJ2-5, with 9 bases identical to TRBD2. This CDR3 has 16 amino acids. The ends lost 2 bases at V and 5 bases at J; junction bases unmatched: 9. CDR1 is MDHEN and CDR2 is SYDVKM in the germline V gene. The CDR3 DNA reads TGTGCCAGCAGTTTAGTAAGGACTAGCGTTCGGGAGACCCAGTACTTC. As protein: CASSLVRTSVRETQYF.

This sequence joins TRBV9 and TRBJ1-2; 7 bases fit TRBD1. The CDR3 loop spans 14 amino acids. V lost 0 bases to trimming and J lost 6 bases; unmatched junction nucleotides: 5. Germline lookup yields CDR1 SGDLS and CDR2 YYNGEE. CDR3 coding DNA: TGTGCCAGCAGCGTAGGTGGGACAGAGAATGGCTACACCTTC. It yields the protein CASSVGGTENGYTF.

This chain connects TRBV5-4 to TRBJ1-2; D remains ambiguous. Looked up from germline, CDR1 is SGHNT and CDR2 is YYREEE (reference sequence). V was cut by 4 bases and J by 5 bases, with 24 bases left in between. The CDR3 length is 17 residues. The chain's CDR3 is CASSPRIGPPSPYGYTF. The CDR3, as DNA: TGTGCCAGCAGCCCCCGGATAGGCCCTCCATCGCCTTATGGCTACACCTTC.

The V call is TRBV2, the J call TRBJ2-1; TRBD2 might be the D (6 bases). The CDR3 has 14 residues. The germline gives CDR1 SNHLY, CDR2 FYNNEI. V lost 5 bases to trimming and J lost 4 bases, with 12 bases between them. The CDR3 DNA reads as TGTGCCAGCAGTCCCTCGGGACTTTACAATGAGCAGTTCTTC. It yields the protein CASSPSGLYNEQFF.

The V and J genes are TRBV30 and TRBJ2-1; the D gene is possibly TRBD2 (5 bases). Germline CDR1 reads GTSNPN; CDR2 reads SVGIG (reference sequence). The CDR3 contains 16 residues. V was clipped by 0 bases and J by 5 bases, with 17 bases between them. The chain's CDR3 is CAWSVLRGVIHNEQFF. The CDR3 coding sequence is TGTGCCTGGAGTGTACTCCGGGGAGTCATCCACAATGAGCAGTTCTTC.

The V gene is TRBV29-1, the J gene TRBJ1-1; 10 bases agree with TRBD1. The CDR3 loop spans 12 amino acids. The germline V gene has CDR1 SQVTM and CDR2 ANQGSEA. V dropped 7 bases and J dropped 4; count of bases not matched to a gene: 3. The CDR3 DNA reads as TGCAGCGCTGGGACAGGGGTCACTGAAGCTTTCTTT. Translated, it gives CSAGTGVTEAFF. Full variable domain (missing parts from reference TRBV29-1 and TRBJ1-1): SAVISQKPSRDICQRGTSLTIQCQVDSQVTMMFWYRQQPGQSLTLIATANQGSEATYESGFVIDKFPISRPNLTFSTLTVSNMSPEDSSIYLCSAGTGVTEAFFGQGTRLTVV.

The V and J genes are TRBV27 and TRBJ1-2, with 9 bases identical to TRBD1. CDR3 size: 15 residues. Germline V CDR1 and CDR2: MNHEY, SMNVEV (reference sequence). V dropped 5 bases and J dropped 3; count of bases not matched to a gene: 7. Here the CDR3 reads CASSPWTGEDYGYTF. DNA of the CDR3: TGTGCCAGCAGTCCCTGGACAGGGGAAGACTATGGCTACACCTTC.

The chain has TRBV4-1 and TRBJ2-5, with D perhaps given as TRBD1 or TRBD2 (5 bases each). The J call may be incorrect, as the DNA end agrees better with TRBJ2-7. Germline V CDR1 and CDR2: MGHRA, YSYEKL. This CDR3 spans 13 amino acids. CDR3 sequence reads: CASSRDADYEQYF. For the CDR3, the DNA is TGCGCCAGCAGCCGGGACGCGGACTACGAGCAGTACTTC.

The CDR3 loop is CASSLGDPNQPQHF. CDR3 DNA: TGCGCCAGCAGCCTAGGGGACCCGAATCAGCCCCAGCATTTT. V usage is TRBV4-1 and J usage is TRBJ1-5; perhaps TRBD1 as D (5 bases). The germline V gene has CDR1 MGHRA and CDR2 YSYEKL. Trimming took 4 bases from V and 4 from J, leaving 11 bases between them. The CDR3 consists of 14 residues.

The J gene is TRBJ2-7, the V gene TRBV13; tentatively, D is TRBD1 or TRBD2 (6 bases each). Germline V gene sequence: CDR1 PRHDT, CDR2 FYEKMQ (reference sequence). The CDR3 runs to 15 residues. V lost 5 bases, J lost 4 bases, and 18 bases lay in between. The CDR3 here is CASSPGTGAFYEQYF. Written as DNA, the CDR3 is TGTGCCAGCAGCCCCGGGACGGGGGCTTTTTACGAGCAGTACTTC.

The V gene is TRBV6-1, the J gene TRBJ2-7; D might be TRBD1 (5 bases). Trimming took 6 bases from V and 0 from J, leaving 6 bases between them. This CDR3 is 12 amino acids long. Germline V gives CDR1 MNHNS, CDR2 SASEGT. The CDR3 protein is CASSDSSYEQYF. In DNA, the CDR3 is TGTGCCAGCAGCGACAGCTCCTACGAGCAGTACTTC.

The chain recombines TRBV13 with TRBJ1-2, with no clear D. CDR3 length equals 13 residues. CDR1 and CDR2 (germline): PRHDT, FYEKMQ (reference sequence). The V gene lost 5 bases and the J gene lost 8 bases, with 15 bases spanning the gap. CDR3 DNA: TGTGCCAGCAGCGTCGGAACGACTGGGGGCTACACCTTC. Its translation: CASSVGTTGGYTF.

The CDR3 DNA is TGTGCCAGCAGCCCTCGCCTGGGGGAGGACTACAATGAGCAGTTCTTC. Its protein product is CASSPRLGEDYNEQFF. This chain connects TRBV7-9 to TRBJ2-1; possible D gene TRBD2, 6 bases. The length of the CDR3 is 16 residues. Trimming pared 5 bases from V and 3 bases from J, leaving 17 bases between. Germline V CDR1 and CDR2: SEHNR, FQNEAQ (reference sequence).

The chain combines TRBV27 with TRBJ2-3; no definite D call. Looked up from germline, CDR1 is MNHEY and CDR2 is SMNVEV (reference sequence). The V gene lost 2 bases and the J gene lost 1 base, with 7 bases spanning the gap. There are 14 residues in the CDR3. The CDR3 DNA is TGTGCCAGCAGTTTAAGCGAGGGCACAGATACGCAGTATTTT. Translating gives CASSLSEGTDTQYF.

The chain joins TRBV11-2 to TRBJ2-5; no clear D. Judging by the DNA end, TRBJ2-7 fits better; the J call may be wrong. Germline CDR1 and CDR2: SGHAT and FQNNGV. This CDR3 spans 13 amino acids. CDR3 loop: CASSFTDYHEQYF. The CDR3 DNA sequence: TGTGCCAGCAGCTTTACAGATTACCACGAGCAGTACTTC.

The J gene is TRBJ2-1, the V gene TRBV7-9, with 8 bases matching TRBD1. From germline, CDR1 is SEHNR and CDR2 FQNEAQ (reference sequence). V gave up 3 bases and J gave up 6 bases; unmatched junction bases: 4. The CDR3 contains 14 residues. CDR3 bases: TGTGCCAGCAGCTTCGGGCAGGGGGCCAATGAGCAGTTCTTC. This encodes CASSFGQGANEQFF.

This CDR3 reads CASRLRGLYGYTF. Here the CDR3 DNA reads TGTGCCAGCAGGCTCCGGGGACTCTATGGCTACACCTTC. The chain has TRBV5-6 and TRBJ1-2, with TRBD1 as a possible D gene (5 bases). The V end was cut by 5 bases, the J end by 4 bases, with 12 bases between. The CDR3 is 13 residues long. CDR1 and CDR2 (germline): SGHDT, YYEEEE.